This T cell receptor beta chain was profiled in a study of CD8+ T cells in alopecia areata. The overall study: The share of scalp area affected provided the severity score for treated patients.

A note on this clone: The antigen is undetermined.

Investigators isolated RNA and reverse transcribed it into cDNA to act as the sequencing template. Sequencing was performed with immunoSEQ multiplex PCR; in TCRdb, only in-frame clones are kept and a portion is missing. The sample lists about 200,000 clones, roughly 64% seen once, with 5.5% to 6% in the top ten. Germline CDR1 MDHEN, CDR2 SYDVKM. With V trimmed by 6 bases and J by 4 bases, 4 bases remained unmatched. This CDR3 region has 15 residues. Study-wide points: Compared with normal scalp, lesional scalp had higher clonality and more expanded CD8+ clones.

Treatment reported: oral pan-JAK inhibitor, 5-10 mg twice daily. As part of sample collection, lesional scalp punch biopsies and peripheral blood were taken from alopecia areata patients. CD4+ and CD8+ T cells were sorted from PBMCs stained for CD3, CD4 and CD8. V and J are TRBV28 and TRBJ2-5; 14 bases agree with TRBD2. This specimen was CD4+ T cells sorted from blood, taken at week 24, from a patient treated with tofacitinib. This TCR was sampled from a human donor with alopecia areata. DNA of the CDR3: TGTGCCAGCAGACTGGGACTAGCGGGAGTAGAGACCCAGTACTTC. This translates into CASRLGLAGVETQYF. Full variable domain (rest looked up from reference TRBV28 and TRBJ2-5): DVKVTQSSRYLVKRTGEKVFLECVQDMDHENMFWYRQDPGLGLRLIYFSYDVKMKEKGDIPEGYSVSREKKERFSLILESASTNQTSMYLCASRLGLAGVETQYFGPGTRLLVL.